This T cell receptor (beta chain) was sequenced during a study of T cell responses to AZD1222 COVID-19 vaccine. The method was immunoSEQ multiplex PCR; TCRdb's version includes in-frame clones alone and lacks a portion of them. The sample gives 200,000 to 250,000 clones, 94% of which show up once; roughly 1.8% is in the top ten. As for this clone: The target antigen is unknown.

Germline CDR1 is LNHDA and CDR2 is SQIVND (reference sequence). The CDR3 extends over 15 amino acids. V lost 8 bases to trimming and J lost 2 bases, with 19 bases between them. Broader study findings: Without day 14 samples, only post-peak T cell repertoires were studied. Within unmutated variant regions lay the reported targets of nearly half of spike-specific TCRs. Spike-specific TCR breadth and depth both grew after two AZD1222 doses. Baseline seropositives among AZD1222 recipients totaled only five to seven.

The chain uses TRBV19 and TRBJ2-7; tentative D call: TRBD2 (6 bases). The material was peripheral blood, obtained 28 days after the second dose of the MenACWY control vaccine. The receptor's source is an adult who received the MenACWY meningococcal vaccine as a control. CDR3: CASSATAGRTYEQYF. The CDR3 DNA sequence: TGTGCCAGTTCAGCCACGGCGGGGAGAACCTACGAGCAGTACTTC.